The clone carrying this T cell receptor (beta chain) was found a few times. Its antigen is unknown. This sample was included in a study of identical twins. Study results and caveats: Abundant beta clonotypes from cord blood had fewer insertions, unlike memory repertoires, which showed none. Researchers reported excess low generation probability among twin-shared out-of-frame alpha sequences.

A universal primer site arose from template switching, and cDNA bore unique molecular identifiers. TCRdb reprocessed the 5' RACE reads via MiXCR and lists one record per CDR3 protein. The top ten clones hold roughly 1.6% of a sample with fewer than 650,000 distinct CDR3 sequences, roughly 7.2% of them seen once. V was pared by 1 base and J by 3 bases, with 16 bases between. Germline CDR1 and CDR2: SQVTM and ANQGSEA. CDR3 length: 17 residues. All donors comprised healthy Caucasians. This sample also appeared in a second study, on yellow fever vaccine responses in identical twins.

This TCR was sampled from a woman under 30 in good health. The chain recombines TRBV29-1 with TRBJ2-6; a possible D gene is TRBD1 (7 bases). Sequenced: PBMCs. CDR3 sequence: CSVEVYDREVGANVLTF. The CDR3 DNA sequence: TGCAGCGTTGAAGTGTACGACAGGGAGGTTGGGGCCAACGTCCTGACTTTC.